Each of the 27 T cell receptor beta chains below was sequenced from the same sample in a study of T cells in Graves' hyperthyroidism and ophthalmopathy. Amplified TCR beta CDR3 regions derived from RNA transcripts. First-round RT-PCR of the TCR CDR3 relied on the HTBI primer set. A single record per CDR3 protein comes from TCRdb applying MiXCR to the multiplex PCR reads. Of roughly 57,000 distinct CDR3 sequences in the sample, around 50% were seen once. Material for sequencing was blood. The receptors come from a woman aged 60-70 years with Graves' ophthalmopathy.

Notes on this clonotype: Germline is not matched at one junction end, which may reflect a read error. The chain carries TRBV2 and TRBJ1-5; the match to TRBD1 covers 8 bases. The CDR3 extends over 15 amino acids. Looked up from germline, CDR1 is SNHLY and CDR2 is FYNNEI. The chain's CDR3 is CASSQKTGDNQPQHF. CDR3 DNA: TGTGCCAGCAGTCAGAAGACAGGGGACAATCAGCCCCAGCATTTC.

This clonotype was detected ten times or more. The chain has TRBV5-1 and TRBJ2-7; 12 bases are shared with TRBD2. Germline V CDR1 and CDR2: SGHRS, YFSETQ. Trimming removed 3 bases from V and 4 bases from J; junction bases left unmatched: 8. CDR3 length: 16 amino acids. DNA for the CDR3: TGCGCCAGCAGCTCCCGAATGACTAGCGGGAGATACGAGCAGTACTTC. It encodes CASSSRMTSGRYEQYF.

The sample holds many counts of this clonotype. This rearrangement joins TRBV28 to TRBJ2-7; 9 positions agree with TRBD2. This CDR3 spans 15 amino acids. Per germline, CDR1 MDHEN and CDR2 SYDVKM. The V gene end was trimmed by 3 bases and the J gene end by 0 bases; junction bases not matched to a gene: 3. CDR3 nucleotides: TGTGCCAGCAGTTTTAAGCGGGAGGTCTCCTACGAGCAGTACTTC. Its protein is CASSFKREVSYEQYF.

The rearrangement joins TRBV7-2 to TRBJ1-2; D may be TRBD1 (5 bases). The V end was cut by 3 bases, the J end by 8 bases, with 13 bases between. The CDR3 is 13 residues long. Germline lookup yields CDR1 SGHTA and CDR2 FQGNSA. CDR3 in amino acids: CASSFLQGGGYTF. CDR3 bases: TGTGCCAGCAGCTTTCTTCAGGGAGGAGGCTACACCTTC.

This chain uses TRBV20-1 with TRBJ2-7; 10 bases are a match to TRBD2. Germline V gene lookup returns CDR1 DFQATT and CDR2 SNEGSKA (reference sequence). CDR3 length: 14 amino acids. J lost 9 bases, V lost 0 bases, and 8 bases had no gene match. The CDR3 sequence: CSARDWAGLARQYF. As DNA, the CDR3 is TGCAGTGCTAGAGATTGGGCGGGACTAGCGAGGCAGTACTTC.

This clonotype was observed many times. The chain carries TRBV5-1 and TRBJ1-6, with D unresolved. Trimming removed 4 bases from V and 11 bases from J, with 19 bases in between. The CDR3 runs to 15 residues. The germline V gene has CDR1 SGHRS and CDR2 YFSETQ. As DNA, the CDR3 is TGCGCCAGCAGCCTCTCGGGAACCACTGGGGCACCCCTCCACTTT. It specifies CASSLSGTTGAPLHF.

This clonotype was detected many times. Written as DNA, the CDR3 is TGTGCCAGCAGTCAGACGGACAGGCCTCCCTACGAGCAGTACTTC. Protein sequence: CASSQTDRPPYEQYF. This chain links TRBV12-3 or TRBV12-4 with TRBJ2-7, with 7 nucleotides matching TRBD1. The CDR3 runs 15 residues. V trimming: 5 bases; J trimming: 2 bases; junction bases outside the gene matches: 9.

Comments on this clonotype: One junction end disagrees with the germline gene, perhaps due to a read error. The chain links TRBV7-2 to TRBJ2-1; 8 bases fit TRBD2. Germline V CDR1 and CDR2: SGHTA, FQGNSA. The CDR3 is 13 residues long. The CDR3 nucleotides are TGTGCCAGCAGCATAGCGGGGCGGGGGGAGCAGTTCTTC. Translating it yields CASSIAGRGEQFF.

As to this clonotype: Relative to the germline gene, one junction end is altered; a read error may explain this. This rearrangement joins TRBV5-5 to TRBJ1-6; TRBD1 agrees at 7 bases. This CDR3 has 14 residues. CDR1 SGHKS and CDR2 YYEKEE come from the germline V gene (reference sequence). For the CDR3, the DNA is TGTGCCGGCACCACAGGGGCAGGGGTTTCATCCCTCCACTTT. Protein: CAGTTGAGVSSLHF. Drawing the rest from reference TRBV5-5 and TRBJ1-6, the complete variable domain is DAGVTQSPTHLIKTRGQQVTLRCSPISGHKSVSWYQQVLGQGPQFIFQYYEKEERGRGNFPDRFSARQFPNYSSELNVNALLLGDSALYLCAGTTGAGVSSLHFGNGTRLTVT.

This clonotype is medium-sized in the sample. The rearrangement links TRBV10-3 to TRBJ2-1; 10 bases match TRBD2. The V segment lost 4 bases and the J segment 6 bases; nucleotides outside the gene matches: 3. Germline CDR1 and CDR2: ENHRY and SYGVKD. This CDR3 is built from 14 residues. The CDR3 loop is CAISGSSGSNEQFF. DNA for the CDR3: TGTGCCATCAGTGGGTCTAGCGGGAGCAATGAGCAGTTCTTC.

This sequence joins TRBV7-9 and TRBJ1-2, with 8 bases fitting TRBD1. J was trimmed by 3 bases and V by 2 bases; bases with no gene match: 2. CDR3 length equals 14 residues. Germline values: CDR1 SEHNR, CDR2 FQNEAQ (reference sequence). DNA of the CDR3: TGTGCCAGCAGCTTACAGGGGGCAGACTATGGCTACACCTTC. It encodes CASSLQGADYGYTF.

CDR3 sequence (DNA): TGTGCCAGCAGTTTACCAGCGTCCTATGGCTACACCTTC. It is translated as CASSLPASYGYTF. This chain links TRBV28 with TRBJ1-2; D is ambiguous. The CDR3 totals 13 residues. Germline lookup yields CDR1 MDHEN and CDR2 SYDVKM. The V end lost 2 bases, the J end lost 4 bases, and 8 bases lay between the germline ends.

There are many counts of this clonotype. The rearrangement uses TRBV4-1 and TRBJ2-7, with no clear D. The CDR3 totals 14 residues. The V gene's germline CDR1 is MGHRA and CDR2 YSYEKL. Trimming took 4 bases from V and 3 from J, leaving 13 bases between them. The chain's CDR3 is CASSRMDGFYEQYF. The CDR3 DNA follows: TGCGCCAGCAGCCGAATGGACGGGTTCTACGAGCAGTACTTC.

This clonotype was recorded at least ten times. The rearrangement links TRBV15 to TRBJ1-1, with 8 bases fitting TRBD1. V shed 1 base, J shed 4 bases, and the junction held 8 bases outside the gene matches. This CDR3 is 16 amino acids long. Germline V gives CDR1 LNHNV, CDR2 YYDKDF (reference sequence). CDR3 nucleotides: TGTGCCACCAGCAGAGGGACAGGGACTATAGGCACTGAAGCTTTCTTT. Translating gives CATSRGTGTIGTEAFF.

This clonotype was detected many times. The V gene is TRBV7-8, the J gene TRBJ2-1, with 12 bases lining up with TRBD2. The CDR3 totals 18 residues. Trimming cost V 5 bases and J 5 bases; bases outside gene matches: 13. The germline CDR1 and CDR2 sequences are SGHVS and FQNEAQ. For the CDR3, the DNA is TGTGCCAGCAGCGACGGTCTAGCGGGAGGGTTGGGGGACAATGAGCAGTTCTTC. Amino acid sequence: CASSDGLAGGLGDNEQFF.

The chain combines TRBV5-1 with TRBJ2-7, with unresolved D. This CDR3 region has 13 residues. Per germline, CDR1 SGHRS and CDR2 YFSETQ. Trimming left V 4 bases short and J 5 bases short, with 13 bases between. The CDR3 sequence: CASSISSLDEQYF. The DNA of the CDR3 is TGCGCCAGCAGCATTTCCAGTCTCGACGAGCAGTACTTC.

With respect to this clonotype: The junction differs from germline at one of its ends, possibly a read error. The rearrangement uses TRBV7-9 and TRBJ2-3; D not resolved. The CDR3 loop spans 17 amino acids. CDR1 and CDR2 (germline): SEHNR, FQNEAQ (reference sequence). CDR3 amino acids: CASGFGRETTPTDTQYF. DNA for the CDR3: TGTGCCAGCGGCTTCGGTCGTGAGACAACTCCCACAGATACGCAGTATTTC.

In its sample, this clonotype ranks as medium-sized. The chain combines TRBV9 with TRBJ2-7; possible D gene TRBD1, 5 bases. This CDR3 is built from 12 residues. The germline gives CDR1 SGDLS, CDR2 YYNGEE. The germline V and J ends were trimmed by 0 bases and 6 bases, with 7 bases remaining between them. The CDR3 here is CASSVGQSEQYF. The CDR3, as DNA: TGTGCCAGCAGCGTAGGACAGAGCGAGCAGTACTTC.

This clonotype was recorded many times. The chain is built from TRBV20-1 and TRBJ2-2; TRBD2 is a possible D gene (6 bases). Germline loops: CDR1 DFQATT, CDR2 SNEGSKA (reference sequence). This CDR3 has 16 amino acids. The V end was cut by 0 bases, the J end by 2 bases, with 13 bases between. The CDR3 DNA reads TGCAGTGCTAGAGAGCCCTCGGCGGGAAACACCGGGGAGCTGTTTTTT. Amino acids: CSAREPSAGNTGELFF.

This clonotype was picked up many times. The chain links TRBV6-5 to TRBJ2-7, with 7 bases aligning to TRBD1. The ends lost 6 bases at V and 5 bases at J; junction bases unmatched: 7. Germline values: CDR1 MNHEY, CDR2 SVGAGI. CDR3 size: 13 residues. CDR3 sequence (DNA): TGTGCCAGCAGGCGACGACAGGGCAACGAGCAGTACTTC. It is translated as CASRRRQGNEQYF.

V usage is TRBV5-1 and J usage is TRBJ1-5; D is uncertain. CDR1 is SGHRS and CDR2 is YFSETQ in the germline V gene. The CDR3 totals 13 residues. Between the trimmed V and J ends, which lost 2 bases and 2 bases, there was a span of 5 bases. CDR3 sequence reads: CASSFEGNQPQHF. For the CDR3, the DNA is TGCGCCAGCAGCTTTGAGGGCAATCAGCCCCAGCATTTT.

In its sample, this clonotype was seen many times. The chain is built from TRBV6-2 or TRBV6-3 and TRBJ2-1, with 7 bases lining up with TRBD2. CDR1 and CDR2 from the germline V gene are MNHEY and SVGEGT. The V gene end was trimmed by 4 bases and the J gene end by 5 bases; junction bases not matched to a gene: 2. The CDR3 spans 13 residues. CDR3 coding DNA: TGTGCCAGCAGTTCGGCGGGGGACAATGAGCAGTTCTTC. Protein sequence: CASSSAGDNEQFF.

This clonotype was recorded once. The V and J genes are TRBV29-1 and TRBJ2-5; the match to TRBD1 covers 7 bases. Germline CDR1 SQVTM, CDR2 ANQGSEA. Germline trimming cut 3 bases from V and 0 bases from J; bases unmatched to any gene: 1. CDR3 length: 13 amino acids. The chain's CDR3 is CSVEDRYQETQYF. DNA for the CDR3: TGCAGCGTTGAGGACAGGTACCAAGAGACCCAGTACTTC.

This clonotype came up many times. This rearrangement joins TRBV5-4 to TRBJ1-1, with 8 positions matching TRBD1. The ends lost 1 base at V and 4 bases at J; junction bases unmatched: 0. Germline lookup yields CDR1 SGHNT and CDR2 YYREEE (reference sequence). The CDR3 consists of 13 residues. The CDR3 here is CASSLTGGTEAFF. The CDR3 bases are TGTGCCAGCAGCTTGACAGGGGGCACTGAAGCTTTCTTT.

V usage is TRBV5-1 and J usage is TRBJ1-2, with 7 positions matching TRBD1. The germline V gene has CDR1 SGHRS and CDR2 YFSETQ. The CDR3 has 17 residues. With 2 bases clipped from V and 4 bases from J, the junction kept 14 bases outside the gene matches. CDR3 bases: TGCGCCAGCAGCTTTGGCGTCACAGGGGCCGTTCTCTATGGCTACACCTTC. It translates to CASSFGVTGAVLYGYTF.

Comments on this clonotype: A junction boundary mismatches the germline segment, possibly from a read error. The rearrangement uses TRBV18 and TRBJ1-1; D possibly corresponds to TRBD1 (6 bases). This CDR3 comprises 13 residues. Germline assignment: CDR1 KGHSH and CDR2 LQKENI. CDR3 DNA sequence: TGTGCCGGCTCACCCAAGGGGGGCACTGAAGCTTTCTTT. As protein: CAGSPKGGTEAFF.

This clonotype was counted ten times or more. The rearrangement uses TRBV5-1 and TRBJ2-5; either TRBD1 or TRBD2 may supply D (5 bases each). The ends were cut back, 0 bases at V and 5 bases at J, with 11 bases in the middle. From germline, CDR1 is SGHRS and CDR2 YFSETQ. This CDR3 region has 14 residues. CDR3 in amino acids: CASSLAVGEETQYF. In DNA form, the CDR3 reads TGCGCCAGCAGCTTGGCCGTGGGGGAGGAGACCCAGTACTTC.